A selection of T cell receptor beta chains follows, all from one sample in a study of a mutant IDH1 vaccine in newly diagnosed glioma. Their target antigens are unknown. Sequencing was performed with immunoSEQ multiplex PCR; in TCRdb, only in-frame clones are kept and a portion is missing. The repertoire consists of under 50,000 clones, with 88% occurring once and the leading ten covering 5.7%. The material was PBMCs, obtained from a glioma patient whose treatment included an IDH1 peptide vaccine. These receptors were taken from a woman aged 40 to 55 with glioma. The CDR3 runs from the conserved cysteine through the conserved F or W. The order of the fields is J gene, D gene, clone size, V gene, CDR3 protein, CDR3 DNA. D genes are given only for firm matches. The size field is filled for only some rows; it gives once, few, many or a size class.

J gene: TRBJ2-7; D gene: TRBD2; clone size: NA; V gene: TRBV4-2; CDR3 protein: CASSDGGSYEQYF; CDR3 DNA: TGTGCCAGCAGCGACGGGGGGTCCTACGAGCAGTACTTC
J gene: TRBJ2-7; D gene: TRBD2; clone size: NA; V gene: TRBV4-1; CDR3 protein: CASSPSAGDAYEQYF; CDR3 DNA: TGCGCCAGCAGCCCTTCCGCGGGAGACGCCTACGAGCAGTACTTC
J gene: TRBJ1-1; D gene: NA; clone size: NA; V gene: TRBV10-3; CDR3 protein: CAISDRSDTEAFF; CDR3 DNA: TGTGCCATCAGTGACAGGTCAGACACTGAAGCTTTCTTT
J gene: TRBJ1-1; D gene: TRBD1; clone size: NA; V gene: TRBV19; CDR3 protein: CASSMEGQGRTEAFF; CDR3 DNA: TGTGCCAGTAGTATGGAGGGACAGGGAAGGACTGAAGCTTTCTTT
J gene: TRBJ2-2; D gene: NA; clone size: NA; V gene: TRBV7-6; CDR3 protein: CASSLEGGARLTGELFF; CDR3 DNA: TGTGCCAGCAGCTTAGAAGGGGGTGCGAGACTCACCGGGGAGCTGTTTTTT
J gene: TRBJ2-5; D gene: NA; clone size: NA; V gene: TRBV7-2; CDR3 protein: CASSSNGETQYF; CDR3 DNA: TGTGCCAGCAGCTCCAATGGGGAGACCCAGTACTTC
J gene: TRBJ1-2; D gene: NA; clone size: NA; V gene: TRBV27; CDR3 protein: CASSPGMTYGYTF; CDR3 DNA: TGTGCCAGCAGTCCCGGGATGACCTATGGCTACACCTTC
J gene: TRBJ1-1; D gene: TRBD1; clone size: NA; V gene: TRBV4-3; CDR3 protein: CASSQDRGQEDTEAFF; CDR3 DNA: TGCGCCAGCAGCCAAGATAGAGGACAGGAGGACACTGAAGCTTTCTTT
J gene: TRBJ1-1; D gene: NA; clone size: NA; V gene: TRBV5-6; CDR3 protein: CASSLFGTQAFF; CDR3 DNA: TGTGCCAGCAGCCTCTTTGGGACTCAAGCTTTCTTT
J gene: TRBJ2-4; D gene: TRBD1; clone size: NA; V gene: TRBV5-1; CDR3 protein: CASSPGQDIAKNIQYF; CDR3 DNA: TGCGCCAGCAGCCCCGGACAGGACATAGCCAAAAACATTCAGTACTTC
J gene: TRBJ1-2; D gene: NA; clone size: NA; V gene: TRBV4-1; CDR3 protein: CASSHRDRPGYGYTF; CDR3 DNA: TGCGCCAGCAGCCATCGAGACAGGCCAGGCTATGGCTACACCTTC
J gene: TRBJ2-1; D gene: TRBD2; clone size: NA; V gene: TRBV2; CDR3 protein: CASSEPSGVYNEQFF; CDR3 DNA: TGTGCCAGCAGTGAACCTAGCGGGGTCTACAATGAGCAGTTCTTC
J gene: TRBJ2-2; D gene: NA; clone size: NA; V gene: TRBV7-2; CDR3 protein: CASSLGLWTGELFF; CDR3 DNA: TGTGCCAGCAGCTTAGGGCTCTGGACCGGGGAGCTGTTTTTT
J gene: TRBJ1-2; D gene: NA; clone size: once; V gene: TRBV5-1; CDR3 protein: CASSGWANYGYTF; CDR3 DNA: TGCGCCAGCAGCGGATGGGCTAACTATGGCTACACCTTC
J gene: TRBJ2-3; D gene: NA; clone size: NA; V gene: TRBV4-3; CDR3 protein: CASSQESWDTQYF; CDR3 DNA: TGCGCCAGCAGCCAAGAATCTTGGGATACGCAGTATTTT
J gene: TRBJ1-2; D gene: TRBD1; clone size: NA; V gene: TRBV4-2; CDR3 protein: CASSPTLGDRGPGGYTF; CDR3 DNA: TGTGCCAGCAGCCCTACCCTGGGGGACAGGGGGCCTGGGGGCTACACCTTC
J gene: TRBJ2-7; D gene: TRBD1; clone size: NA; V gene: TRBV4-2; CDR3 protein: CASSQAQGQGAYEQYF; CDR3 DNA: TGTGCCAGCAGCCAAGCCCAGGGACAGGGGGCCTACGAGCAGTACTTC
J gene: TRBJ1-6; D gene: TRBD1; clone size: NA; V gene: TRBV27; CDR3 protein: CASSRDRGKAYNSPLHF; CDR3 DNA: TGTGCCAGCAGTCGCGACAGGGGAAAGGCCTATAATTCACCCCTCCACTTT
J gene: TRBJ2-5; D gene: TRBD1; clone size: NA; V gene: TRBV18; CDR3 protein: CASTGGIGETQYF; CDR3 DNA: TGTGCCAGCACAGGGGGCATTGGAGAGACCCAGTACTTC
J gene: TRBJ1-5; D gene: NA; clone size: once; V gene: TRBV27; CDR3 protein: CASSSPLGPQHF; CDR3 DNA: TGTGCCAGCAGTTCCCCTCTGGGGCCCCAGCATTTT
J gene: TRBJ2-1; D gene: NA; clone size: NA; V gene: TRBV30; CDR3 protein: CAWRTTGVGEQFF; CDR3 DNA: TGTGCCTGGAGAACTACGGGAGTAGGTGAGCAGTTCTTC
J gene: TRBJ2-2; D gene: NA; clone size: NA; V gene: TRBV18; CDR3 protein: CASSQLPPQRNTGELFF; CDR3 DNA: TGTGCCAGCTCACAACTGCCCCCACAGAGGAACACCGGGGAGCTGTTTTTT
J gene: TRBJ1-1; D gene: NA; clone size: NA; V gene: TRBV18; CDR3 protein: CASSPAAMSTEAFF; CDR3 DNA: TGTGCCAGCTCACCGGCAGCCATGAGCACTGAAGCTTTCTTT
J gene: TRBJ1-2; D gene: NA; clone size: NA; V gene: TRBV28; CDR3 protein: CASISRGNYGYTF; CDR3 DNA: TGTGCCAGCATATCTAGGGGCAACTATGGCTACACCTTC